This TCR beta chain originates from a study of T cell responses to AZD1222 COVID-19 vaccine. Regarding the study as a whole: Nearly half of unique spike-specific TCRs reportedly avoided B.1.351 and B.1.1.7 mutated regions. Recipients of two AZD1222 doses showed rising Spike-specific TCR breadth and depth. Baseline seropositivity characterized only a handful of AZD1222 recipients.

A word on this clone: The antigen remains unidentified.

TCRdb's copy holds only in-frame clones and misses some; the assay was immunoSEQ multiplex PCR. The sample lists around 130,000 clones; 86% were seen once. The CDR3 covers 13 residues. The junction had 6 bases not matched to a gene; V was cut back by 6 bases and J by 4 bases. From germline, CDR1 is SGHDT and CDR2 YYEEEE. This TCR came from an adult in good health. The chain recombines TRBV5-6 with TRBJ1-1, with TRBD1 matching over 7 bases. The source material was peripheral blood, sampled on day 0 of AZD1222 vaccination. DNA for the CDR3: TGTGCCAGCATTTCAGGGGGGGTCACTGAAGCTTTCTTT. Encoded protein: CASISGGVTEAFF. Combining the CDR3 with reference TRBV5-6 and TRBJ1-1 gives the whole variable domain DAGVTQSPTHLIKTRGQQVTLRCSPKSGHDTVSWYQQALGQGPQFIFQYYEEEERQRGNFPDRFSGHQFPNYSSELNVNALLLGDSALYLCASISGGVTEAFFGQGTRLTVV.